These 28 T cell receptor beta chains originate from one sample sequenced in a study of radiotherapy plus CTLA-4 blockade in lung cancer. Libraries were prepared by immunoSEQ multiplex PCR; TCRdb keeps only in-frame clonotypes and omits some of them. The table shows fewer than 85,000 clones, with about 87% occurring only once. The sample consisted of peripheral blood, taken from a patient treated with radiotherapy plus ipilimumab. The origin of the receptors is a human donor with non-small cell lung cancer who had stable disease on radiotherapy plus ipilimumab.

CDR3 bases: TGTGCCAGCAGCGGGGCCGGCAGGGGGCAGTACGAGCAGTACTTC. Protein: CASSGAGRGQYEQYF. The gene calls are TRBV28 and TRBJ2-7; TRBD1 matches 8 bases. Germline V gene data show CDR1 as MDHEN and CDR2 as SYDVKM. Trimming took 6 bases from V and 4 from J; bases not matched to a gene: 11. The CDR3 is 15 residues long.

This chain links TRBV5-1 with TRBJ2-2; D remains unclear. The V gene lost 4 bases and the J gene lost 8 bases, with 9 bases spanning the gap. CDR1 is SGHRS, CDR2 YFSETQ, per germline. The CDR3 spans 12 residues. CDR3 amino acids: CASSTVEGELFF. CDR3 sequence (DNA): TGCGCCAGCAGCACCGTAGAGGGGGAGCTGTTTTTT.

This rearrangement joins TRBV5-4 to TRBJ1-2; no firm D call. The CDR3 consists of 15 residues. Germline V lookup: CDR1 SGHNT, CDR2 YYREEE (reference sequence). The V end was cut by 5 bases, the J end by 0 bases, with 14 bases between. CDR3 protein: CASRGGRTSNYGYTF. For the CDR3, the DNA is TGTGCCAGCAGGGGAGGACGTACCTCTAACTATGGCTACACCTTC.

The chain couples TRBV28 to TRBJ2-1, with TRBD2 as a possible D gene (5 bases). V dropped 2 bases and J dropped 7 bases, with 15 bases sitting between them. The CDR3 has 15 amino acids. Germline CDR1 reads MDHEN; CDR2 reads SYDVKM. CDR3 sequence: CASSLGLVLENEQFF. CDR3 in DNA: TGTGCCAGCAGTTTAGGACTTGTACTGGAGAATGAGCAGTTCTTC.

The chain uses TRBV19 and TRBJ1-4; TRBD1 is a possible D gene (6 bases). The CDR3 extends over 15 amino acids. Germline V CDR1 and CDR2: LNHDA, SQIVND (reference sequence). Trimming left V 3 bases short and J 3 bases short, with 11 bases between. The CDR3 bases are TGTGCCAGTAGTATTTACAGGGATCCTAATGAAAAACTGTTTTTT. Its protein product is CASSIYRDPNEKLFF. Based on the CDR3 plus reference TRBV19 and TRBJ1-4, the full variable domain is DGGITQSPKYLFRKEGQNVTLSCEQNLNHDAMYWYRQDPGQGLRLIYYSQIVNDFQKGDIAEGYSVSREKKESFPLTVTSAQKNPTAFYLCASSIYRDPNEKLFFGSGTQLSVL.

J is TRBJ2-7 and V is TRBV28; 9 bases line up with TRBD1. The CDR3 sequence is 18 residues long. The trim removed 3 bases at V and 4 bases at J, leaving 16 bases unmatched. Per the germline V gene, CDR1 is MDHEN and CDR2 is SYDVKM. The chain's CDR3 is CASSFFSLRDRDSYEQYF. The CDR3 DNA reads TGTGCCAGCAGTTTTTTCTCCTTACGGGACAGGGACTCTTACGAGCAGTACTTC.

The J gene is TRBJ2-1, the V gene TRBV7-3; D gene uncertain. Germline CDR1 reads SGHTA; CDR2 reads FQGTGA. This CDR3 is 13 amino acids long. Trimming stripped 5 bases from V and 9 bases from J, with 14 bases between. CDR3 sequence reads: CASSPAPSIEQFF. The CDR3 DNA is TGTGCCAGCAGCCCGGCCCCGTCTATTGAGCAGTTCTTC.

CDR3 residues: CARSLVDRGRGTDTQYF. The DNA for the CDR3 is TGTGCCAGAAGCTTAGTTGACAGGGGGAGAGGCACAGATACGCAGTATTTT. The chain employs TRBV7-5 and TRBJ2-3; TRBD1 reflects the table's D call only, with no check against the DNA. TRBV7-5 is labeled a pseudogene. The CDR3 contains 17 residues.

The chain couples TRBV5-4 to TRBJ2-2; D tentatively reads TRBD1 or TRBD2 (6 bases each). This CDR3 contains 16 residues. CDR1 and CDR2 from the germline V gene are SGHNT and YYREEE (reference sequence). V was shortened by 0 bases and J by 5 bases, with 14 bases between the two germline ends. CDR3 region: CASSLAGGGTTGELFF. The CDR3 region has the DNA TGTGCCAGCAGCTTGGCCGGAGGGGGGACGACCGGGGAGCTGTTTTTT.

The rearrangement links TRBV7-9 to TRBJ1-5; D is perhaps TRBD1 (5 bases). Germline V gives CDR1 SEHNR, CDR2 FQNEAQ (reference sequence). CDR3 length: 16 residues. V dropped 0 bases and J dropped 5 bases, with 14 bases sitting between them. CDR3 nucleotide sequence: TGTGCCAGCAGCTTAGCCGCCCAGGGTGCGCATCAGCCCCAGCATTTT. The encoded protein is CASSLAAQGAHQPQHF.

The chain uses TRBV7-6 and TRBJ2-5; a possible D gene is TRBD2 (5 bases). The length of the CDR3 is 13 residues. V was shortened by 3 bases and J by 5 bases, with 10 bases between the two germline ends. Germline assignment: CDR1 SGHVS and CDR2 FNYEAQ. The DNA for the CDR3 is TGTGCCAGCAGCTTCCGGGGAGTGGAGACCCAGTACTTC. Its protein product is CASSFRGVETQYF.

The chain links TRBV13 to TRBJ1-5, with TRBD1 matching over 7 bases. CDR3 size: 14 residues. From germline, CDR1 is PRHDT and CDR2 FYEKMQ (reference sequence). V dropped 5 bases and J dropped 3; count of bases not matched to a gene: 4. In DNA, the CDR3 is TGTGCCAGCAGCGCACAGGGGAACAATCAGCCCCAGCATTTT. Its translation is CASSAQGNNQPQHF.

This chain links TRBV18 with TRBJ2-4; 7 bases are shared with TRBD2. CDR1 and CDR2 (germline): KGHSH, LQKENI. This CDR3 spans 15 amino acids. Losses at the gene ends were 3 bases for V and 0 bases for J; bases not matched to a gene: 2. The CDR3 DNA reads as TGTGCCAGCTCACCTTTAGCGGGAGCCAAAAACATTCAGTACTTC. Encoded protein: CASSPLAGAKNIQYF. Filled out from reference TRBV18 and TRBJ2-4, the complete variable domain reads NAGVMQNPRHLVRRRGQEARLRCSPMKGHSHVYWYRQLPEEGLKFMVYLQKENIIDESGMPKERFSAEFPKEGPSILRIQQVVRGDSAAYFCASSPLAGAKNIQYFGAGTRLSVL.

CDR3 residues: CASGRTGGNTGNTIYF. For the CDR3, the DNA is TGTGCCAGCGGGCGGACGGGGGGGAACACTGGAAACACCATATATTTT. The V call is TRBV9, the J call TRBJ1-3; maybe TRBD1 (5 bases). In germline, CDR1 is SGDLS, CDR2 YYNGEE. Trimming stripped 7 bases from V and 2 bases from J, with 19 bases between. The CDR3 consists of 16 residues. Drawing the rest from reference TRBV9 and TRBJ1-3, the complete variable domain is DSGVTQTPKHLITATGQRVTLRCSPRSGDLSVYWYQQSLDQGLQFLIQYYNGEERAKGNILERFSAQQFPDLHSELNLSSLELGDSALYFCASGRTGGNTGNTIYFGEGSWLTVV.

The chain has TRBV10-1 and TRBJ2-7, with 8 bases lining up with TRBD1. This CDR3 is built from 15 residues. V lost 0 bases to trimming and J lost 1 base; unmatched junction nucleotides: 2. Per the germline V gene, CDR1 is WNHNN and CDR2 is SYGVQD (reference sequence). The CDR3 loop is CASSESTGGSYEQYF. For the CDR3, the DNA is TGCGCCAGCAGTGAGTCTACAGGGGGTTCCTACGAGCAGTACTTC.

The V call is TRBV5-1, the J call TRBJ2-5, with D perhaps matching TRBD1 or TRBD2 (6 bases each). Germline V gene data show CDR1 as SGHRS and CDR2 as YFSETQ. This CDR3 is 14 amino acids long. Between the trimmed V and J ends, which lost 4 bases and 1 base, there was a span of 11 bases. The CDR3 bases are TGCGCCAGCAGCAAAGGGGGGCCCCAAGAGACCCAGTACTTC. Translated, it gives CASSKGGPQETQYF.

This clone occurred a few times. The CDR3 DNA is TGTGCCAGCAGACCCGACCCGACACCCTACAATGAGCAGTTCTTC. Translating gives CASRPDPTPYNEQFF. The V and J genes are TRBV27 and TRBJ2-1; D not resolved. Germline assignment: CDR1 MNHEY and CDR2 SMNVEV (reference sequence). This CDR3 spans 15 amino acids. V was cut by 6 bases and J by 2 bases, with 14 bases left in between.

The chain recombines TRBV19 with TRBJ2-1; D might be TRBD1 (6 bases). The CDR3 length is 15 residues. Germline CDR1 LNHDA, CDR2 SQIVND (reference sequence). V was cut by 4 bases and J by 0 bases, with 10 bases left in between. The CDR3 protein is CASSSRTDSYNEQFF. The CDR3 bases are TGTGCCAGTAGTAGTCGGACAGACTCCTACAATGAGCAGTTCTTC. Full variable domain (outside the CDR3, taken from reference TRBV19 and TRBJ2-1): DGGITQSPKYLFRKEGQNVTLSCEQNLNHDAMYWYRQDPGQGLRLIYYSQIVNDFQKGDIAEGYSVSREKKESFPLTVTSAQKNPTAFYLCASSSRTDSYNEQFFGPGTRLTVL.

The chain carries TRBV4-1 and TRBJ2-3, with 12 nucleotides matching TRBD2. The V gene end was trimmed by 1 base and the J gene end by 1 base; junction bases not matched to a gene: 3. This CDR3 is built from 17 residues. Germline CDR1 is MGHRA and CDR2 is YSYEKL. The CDR3 sequence is CASSQGLAGAGTDTQYF. CDR3 DNA: TGCGCCAGCAGCCAAGGACTAGCGGGAGCGGGCACAGATACGCAGTATTTT.

The V gene is TRBV5-8, the J gene TRBJ1-1; D is undetermined. Germline CDR1 reads SGHTS; CDR2 reads YDEGEE. V dropped 6 bases and J dropped 4 bases, with 22 bases sitting between them. CDR3 size: 16 residues. The CDR3 DNA sequence: TGTGCCAGCACCTCCCCCCATTTGGGCGTGGGCACTGAAGCTTTCTTT. As protein: CASTSPHLGVGTEAFF.

This clone was found once. J is TRBJ1-1 and V is TRBV16; weak D call: TRBD1 (5 bases). This CDR3 comprises 14 residues. Germline values: CDR1 KGHSY, CDR2 FQNENV. V lost 1 base and J 4 bases, leaving 10 bases between the germline ends. In nucleotides, the CDR3 is TGTGCCAGCAGCCAATACGCGGGGGGCACTGAAGCTTTCTTT. It translates to CASSQYAGGTEAFF.

This chain uses TRBV28 with TRBJ1-4; 7 bases line up with TRBD1. With 8 bases clipped from V and 2 bases from J, the junction kept 8 bases outside the gene matches. The CDR3 has 15 residues. Per the germline V gene, CDR1 is MDHEN and CDR2 is SYDVKM. The CDR3 sequence is CASGPPGQTNEKLFF. DNA for the CDR3: TGTGCCAGCGGCCCTCCGGGACAGACTAATGAAAAACTGTTTTTT.

The rearrangement links TRBV2 to TRBJ2-7; TRBD1 agrees at 7 bases. The junction had 6 bases not matched to a gene; V was cut back by 1 base and J by 0 bases. The CDR3 extends over 16 amino acids. Germline CDR1 and CDR2: SNHLY and FYNNEI. CDR3 nucleotide sequence: TGTGCCAGCAGTGAAGTAGTGACAGGGCTCTCCTACGAGCAGTACTTC. As protein: CASSEVVTGLSYEQYF.

The genes are TRBV7-9 and TRBJ2-5; unclear D gene. Per germline, CDR1 SEHNR and CDR2 FQNEAQ (reference sequence). The CDR3 has 15 amino acids. V was pared by 1 base and J by 5 bases, with 14 bases between. CDR3 sequence reads: CASSLVGLPGETQYF. The CDR3 DNA follows: TGTGCCAGCAGCTTAGTCGGGCTTCCTGGGGAGACCCAGTACTTC.

The chain carries TRBV9 and TRBJ1-3, with D perhaps TRBD1 (6 bases). The germline V gene has CDR1 SGDLS and CDR2 YYNGEE. Between the trimmed V and J ends, which lost 0 bases and 2 bases, there was a span of 9 bases. The CDR3 sequence is 15 residues long. For the CDR3, the DNA is TGTGCCAGCAGCGTAGATCAGGGGACTGGAAACACCATATATTTT. Residues: CASSVDQGTGNTIYF.

The rearrangement links TRBV5-4 to TRBJ2-5; perhaps TRBD2 as D (6 bases). The DNA end is a closer match to TRBJ2-7, so the J assignment may be wrong. CDR1 SGHNT and CDR2 YYREEE come from the germline V gene (reference sequence). The CDR3 has 17 amino acids. The CDR3 region has the DNA TGTGCCAGCAGCTCGAAACAGGACCTGCGGGGCGTTTACGAGCAGTACTTC. Its protein product is CASSSKQDLRGVYEQYF.

The chain is built from TRBV18 and TRBJ2-2; no definite D call. The germline V gene encodes CDR1 KGHSH and CDR2 LQKENI. The CDR3 is 16 residues long. V lost 2 bases and J lost 5, with 15 bases in between. Here the CDR3 reads CASSPSAGLGTGELFF. For the CDR3, the DNA is TGTGCCAGCTCACCATCGGCAGGCTTGGGAACCGGGGAGCTGTTTTTT.

This chain links TRBV5-4 with TRBJ2-2; 10 bases match TRBD1. CDR1 and CDR2 (germline): SGHNT, YYREEE (reference sequence). This CDR3 is 14 amino acids long. Unmatched junction bases numbered 4, after V lost 7 bases and J lost 4 bases. The CDR3 DNA reads TGTGCCAGCCGCCGGGACAGGGGCACCGGGGAGCTGTTTTTT. Residues: CASRRDRGTGELFF.